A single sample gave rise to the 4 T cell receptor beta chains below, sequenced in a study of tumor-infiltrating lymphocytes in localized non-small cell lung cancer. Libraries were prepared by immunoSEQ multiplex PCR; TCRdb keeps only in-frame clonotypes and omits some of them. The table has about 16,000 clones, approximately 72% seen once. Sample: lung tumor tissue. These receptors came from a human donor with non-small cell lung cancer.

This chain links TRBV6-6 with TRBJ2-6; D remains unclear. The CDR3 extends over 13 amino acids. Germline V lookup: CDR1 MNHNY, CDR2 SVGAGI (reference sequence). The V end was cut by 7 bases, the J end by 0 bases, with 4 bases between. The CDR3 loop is CASTSSGANVLTF. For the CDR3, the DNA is TGTGCCAGCACCTCCTCTGGGGCCAACGTCCTGACTTTC.

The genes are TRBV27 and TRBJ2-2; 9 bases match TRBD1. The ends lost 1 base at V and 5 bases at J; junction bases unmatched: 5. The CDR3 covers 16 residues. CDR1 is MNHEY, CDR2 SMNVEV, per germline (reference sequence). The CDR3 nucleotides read TGTGCCAGCAGTTTATACAGGGGGCGGGGGACCGGGGAGCTGTTTTTT. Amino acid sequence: CASSLYRGRGTGELFF.

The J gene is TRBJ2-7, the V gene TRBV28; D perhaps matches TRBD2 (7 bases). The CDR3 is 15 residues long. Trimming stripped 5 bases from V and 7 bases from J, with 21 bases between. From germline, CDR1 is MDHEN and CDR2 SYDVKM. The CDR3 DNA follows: TGTGCCAGCAGTCCCCTGGAGGGGGGGCCGGGAGAGCAGTACTTC. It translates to CASSPLEGGPGEQYF.

The CDR3 bases are TGTGCCAGCAGCTCCTGGGGTAGTGGAACCGGGGAGCTGTTTTTT. Its protein product is CASSSWGSGTGELFF. The J gene is TRBJ2-2, the V gene TRBV7-3; no clear D. Trimming took off 4 bases at V and 5 bases at J, with 14 bases between the two ends. The germline V gene has CDR1 SGHTA and CDR2 FQGTGA. The CDR3 runs 15 residues.